Listed here are 26 T cell receptor beta chains from one sample, sequenced in a study of cytomegalovirus exposure and HLA in healthy donors. Vbeta (60) and Jbeta (13) primers were used in the PCR. The protocol was immunoSEQ multiplex PCR, while the TCRdb copy is restricted to in-frame clones and leaves out a portion. The sample carries about 130,000 clones, around nine tenths recorded once. The sequenced material came from PBMCs. The receptor source for this set is a woman in her 30s in good health and CMV-seronegative.

On this clone itself: This sample also contains other DNA sequences that code for the same CDR3. This chain links TRBV7-9 with TRBJ1-1; TRBD1 might be the D (5 bases). In germline, CDR1 is SEHNR, CDR2 FQNEAQ (reference sequence). The CDR3 is 13 residues long. The V gene lost 4 bases and the J gene lost 5 bases, with 11 bases spanning the gap. The CDR3 DNA sequence: TGTGCCAGCAGCTCCCAGGGTGGAACTGAAGCTTTCTTT. It yields the protein CASSSQGGTEAFF.

V usage is TRBV28 and J usage is TRBJ2-5; 7 nucleotides align to TRBD1. The germline V gene has CDR1 MDHEN and CDR2 SYDVKM. The trim removed 0 bases at V and 4 bases at J, leaving 17 bases unmatched. The CDR3 is 19 residues long. The CDR3: CASSLWAPRPSGGRETQYF. For the CDR3, the DNA is TGTGCCAGCAGTTTATGGGCCCCTCGGCCCTCAGGGGGAAGAGAGACCCAGTACTTC.

This clone has just a few counts. This rearrangement joins TRBV5-1 to TRBJ1-4, with 7 bases matching TRBD1. Per germline, CDR1 SGHRS and CDR2 YFSETQ. The CDR3 runs to 15 residues. Trimming cost V 4 bases and J 5 bases; bases outside gene matches: 8. The CDR3 loop is CASSAQGLGNEKLFF. CDR3 nucleotide sequence: TGCGCCAGCAGCGCACAGGGGCTAGGAAATGAAAAACTGTTTTTT.

The chain has TRBV4-3 and TRBJ2-7; 7 bases match TRBD2. This CDR3 comprises 15 residues. Germline V gene sequence: CDR1 LGHNA, CDR2 YSLEER. V dropped 1 base and J dropped 0; count of bases not matched to a gene: 3. Written as DNA, the CDR3 is TGCGCCAGCAGCCAAGGTGCGGGGGACTCCTACGAGCAGTACTTC. It specifies CASSQGAGDSYEQYF.

The chain is built from TRBV29-1 and TRBJ2-3; D not certain. V lost 3 bases, J lost 4 bases, and 5 bases lay in between. Germline lookup yields CDR1 SQVTM and CDR2 ANQGSEA. The CDR3 length is 11 residues. CDR3 region: CSVDNSDTQYF. DNA for the CDR3: TGCAGCGTTGATAACTCAGATACGCAGTATTTT.

V usage is TRBV6-1 and J usage is TRBJ1-4; 7 bases are a match to TRBD1. Per the germline V gene, CDR1 is MNHNS and CDR2 is SASEGT. The CDR3 sequence is 15 residues long. V lost 6 bases to trimming and J lost 2 bases; unmatched junction nucleotides: 6. CDR3 loop: CASRTGLITNEKLFF. CDR3 coding DNA: TGTGCCAGCAGGACAGGGTTGATCACTAATGAAAAACTGTTTTTT.

This chain connects TRBV29-1 to TRBJ1-2, with D uncertain. This CDR3 region has 20 residues. V was shortened by 4 bases and J by 0 bases, with 30 bases between the two germline ends. Germline CDR1 reads SQVTM; CDR2 reads ANQGSEA. The CDR3 loop is CSVGIFLGGRANLANYGYTF. The CDR3 DNA is TGCAGCGTTGGAATTTTTCTTGGAGGGCGGGCCAACTTAGCTAACTATGGCTACACCTTC.

This chain joins TRBV28 and TRBJ1-4; D unresolved. Germline V gene lookup returns CDR1 MDHEN and CDR2 SYDVKM. V dropped 5 bases and J dropped 1 base, with 8 bases sitting between them. The CDR3 is 14 amino acids. The chain's CDR3 is CASSSPVTNEKLFF. CDR3 bases: TGTGCCAGCAGTAGCCCGGTAACTAATGAAAAACTGTTTTTT. The full variable domain, its missing parts supplied by reference TRBV28 and TRBJ1-4, is DVKVTQSSRYLVKRTGEKVFLECVQDMDHENMFWYRQDPGLGLRLIYFSYDVKMKEKGDIPEGYSVSREKKERFSLILESASTNQTSMYLCASSSPVTNEKLFFGSGTQLSVL.

This chain joins TRBV25-1 and TRBJ2-7; D gene uncertain. Germline V gene data show CDR1 as MGHDK and CDR2 as SYGVNS. Trimming took off 6 bases at V and 5 bases at J, with 17 bases between the two ends. There are 14 residues in the CDR3. CDR3 loop: CASRLGPGSHEQYF. DNA for the CDR3: TGTGCCAGCAGATTAGGCCCGGGTAGTCACGAGCAGTACTTC.

The chain has TRBV11-3 and TRBJ2-3, with 7 bases fitting TRBD2. V gave up 5 bases and J gave up 4 bases; unmatched junction bases: 6. Germline V CDR1 and CDR2: SGHNT, YENEEA. The CDR3 totals 14 residues. Here the CDR3 DNA reads TGTGCCAGCAGCACACCGACTAGCCCAGATACGCAGTATTTT. This codes for CASSTPTSPDTQYF.

The rearrangement uses TRBV6-1 and TRBJ1-6; D not resolved. The CDR3 extends over 13 amino acids. The V end lost 1 base, the J end lost 8 bases, and 6 bases lay between the germline ends. The germline gives CDR1 MNHNS, CDR2 SASEGT. CDR3 sequence (DNA): TGTGCCAGCAGTGAAGTTGCGGATTCACCCCTCCACTTT. Its translation: CASSEVADSPLHF.

V is TRBV19 and J is TRBJ1-2, with 8 nucleotides matching TRBD1. This CDR3 has 17 residues. CDR1 LNHDA and CDR2 SQIVND come from the germline V gene (reference sequence). V lost 5 bases, J lost 8 bases, and 19 bases stayed unmatched. CDR3 in amino acids: CASSFHWRTGLWRGYTF. The DNA for the CDR3 is TGTGCCAGTAGTTTTCATTGGCGGACAGGGTTGTGGCGGGGCTACACCTTC.

The rearrangement joins TRBV4-1 to TRBJ2-3; D gene unclear. V lost 5 bases and J 0 bases, leaving 9 bases between the germline ends. This CDR3 contains 14 residues. Per germline, CDR1 MGHRA and CDR2 YSYEKL. The DNA of the CDR3 is TGCGCCAGCAGCTGGGCGCCCAGCACAGATACGCAGTATTTT. This gives the protein CASSWAPSTDTQYF.

This clone was counted a single time. The V gene is TRBV15, the J gene TRBJ2-1; 8 bases are a match to TRBD1. J was trimmed by 6 bases and V by 1 base; bases with no gene match: 17. The CDR3 extends over 19 amino acids. From germline, CDR1 is LNHNV and CDR2 YYDKDF (reference sequence). Here the CDR3 reads CATSRVQPQGQGIVNEQFF. The CDR3 DNA is TGTGCCACCAGCAGAGTTCAGCCCCAAGGACAGGGTATCGTCAATGAGCAGTTCTTC.

The chain employs TRBV4-1 and TRBJ1-1; possibly TRBD1 for D (6 bases). Deletions cut 2 bases from V and 0 bases from J, with 10 bases between. This CDR3 spans 15 amino acids. Germline-derived CDR1 and CDR2 are MGHRA and YSYEKL. The CDR3 region has the DNA TGCGCCAGCAGCCAAACAGGGCACATGAACACTGAAGCTTTCTTT. Protein product: CASSQTGHMNTEAFF.

A single count supports this clone. The gene calls are TRBV4-1 and TRBJ2-1; 9 positions agree with TRBD2. The germline V gene has CDR1 MGHRA and CDR2 YSYEKL. The trim removed 2 bases at V and 9 bases at J, leaving 17 bases unmatched. The CDR3 extends over 18 amino acids. CDR3 protein: CASSQPARRAGGHGEQFF. CDR3 sequence (DNA): TGCGCCAGCAGCCAACCCGCTCGTCGGGCGGGAGGGCACGGTGAGCAGTTCTTC.

This clone was seen only once. This sequence joins TRBV28 and TRBJ2-5; TRBD1 matches 7 bases. Germline lookup yields CDR1 MDHEN and CDR2 SYDVKM. With 3 bases clipped from V and 3 bases from J, the junction kept 4 bases outside the gene matches. This CDR3 contains 14 residues. DNA for the CDR3: TGTGCCAGCAGTTTCGGGCAGGGGGAAGAGACCCAGTACTTC. This sequence encodes CASSFGQGEETQYF.

The V call is TRBV2, the J call TRBJ2-1; no firm D call. Germline CDR1 is SNHLY and CDR2 is FYNNEI. Between the trimmed V and J ends, which lost 0 bases and 10 bases, there was a span of 4 bases. The length of the CDR3 is 11 residues. The CDR3 nucleotides are TGTGCCAGCAGTGAAGCCCGGGAGCAGTTCTTC. This encodes CASSEAREQFF. The variable domain in full, completed from reference TRBV2 and TRBJ2-1, reads EPEVTQTPSHQVTQMGQEVILRCVPISNHLYFYWYRQILGQKVEFLVSFYNNEISEKSEIFDDQFSVERPDGSNFTLKIRSTKLEDSAMYFCASSEAREQFFGPGTRLTVL.

This clone was seen once. V gene TRBV2 combines with J gene TRBJ2-4; no definite D call. Germline CDR1 is SNHLY and CDR2 is FYNNEI. Between the trimmed V and J ends, which lost 6 bases and 0 bases, there was a span of 9 bases. This CDR3 has 14 residues. The CDR3 DNA is TGTGCCAGCAGGGCACATGTAGCCAAAAACATTCAGTACTTC. This translates into CASRAHVAKNIQYF.

The chain uses TRBV10-3 and TRBJ2-3; 7 bases line up with TRBD2. Looked up from germline, CDR1 is ENHRY and CDR2 is SYGVKD. The ends lost 10 bases at V and 0 bases at J; junction bases unmatched: 1. The CDR3 is 12 amino acids. The CDR3 loop reads CASGGSTDTQYF. The CDR3 DNA reads as TGTGCCAGCGGGGGTAGCACAGATACGCAGTATTTT.

The J gene is TRBJ1-2, the V gene TRBV28; tentative D call: TRBD1 (5 bases). Germline CDR1 is MDHEN and CDR2 is SYDVKM. This CDR3 is 13 amino acids long. V dropped 7 bases and J dropped 4 bases, with 13 bases sitting between them. CDR3: CASTRGVVYGYTF. Written as DNA, the CDR3 is TGTGCCAGCACCCGGGGGGTCGTCTATGGCTACACCTTC.

V gene TRBV10-3 combines with J gene TRBJ1-1; 9 bases match TRBD1. The V gene end was trimmed by 5 bases and the J gene end by 0 bases; junction bases not matched to a gene: 10. CDR1 ENHRY and CDR2 SYGVKD come from the germline V gene. The CDR3 totals 17 residues. The CDR3 DNA follows: TGTGCCATCAGTAATCCGGGACAGGGCCGAATGAACACTGAAGCTTTCTTT. Translating it yields CAISNPGQGRMNTEAFF.

The V call is TRBV9, the J call TRBJ1-6, with D tentatively TRBD1 (5 bases). The V and J ends lost 0 bases and 10 bases respectively, with 14 bases between them. This CDR3 has 15 residues. Germline CDR1 is SGDLS and CDR2 is YYNGEE. The CDR3 spells CASSVVDQGYSPLHF. In DNA form, the CDR3 reads TGTGCCAGCAGCGTAGTGGACCAGGGATACTCACCCCTCCACTTT.

The V gene is TRBV4-2, the J gene TRBJ1-2; D is uncertain. Trimming shortened V by 1 base and J by 8 bases, and 11 bases separated the two germline ends. Germline V gene lookup returns CDR1 LGHNA and CDR2 YNFKEQ. The CDR3 has 13 amino acids. DNA of the CDR3: TGTGCCAGCAGCCAAGTGGACGGGAAGGGCTACACCTTC. It encodes CASSQVDGKGYTF.

The rearrangement links TRBV18 to TRBJ1-4; 8 bases fit TRBD1. This CDR3 is built from 15 residues. Trimming removed 6 bases from V and 6 bases from J; junction bases left unmatched: 9. Germline V lookup: CDR1 KGHSH, CDR2 LQKENI. The chain's CDR3 is CASSFGQGRDEKLFF. The CDR3 bases are TGTGCCAGCTCTTTTGGACAGGGACGGGATGAAAAACTGTTTTTT.

Only one count was recorded for this clone. The chain recombines TRBV19 with TRBJ2-7; D gene ambiguous. This CDR3 is 12 amino acids long. Germline values: CDR1 LNHDA, CDR2 SQIVND (reference sequence). V was clipped by 5 bases and J by 0 bases, with 5 bases between them. Here the CDR3 reads CASSPSSYEQYF. In DNA, the CDR3 is TGTGCCAGTAGTCCGTCCTCCTACGAGCAGTACTTC.